The next 19 T cell receptor beta chains were all read from a single sample in a study of CD8 T cells in ankylosing spondylitis. TCRdb redid the calling of the 5' RACE reads with MiXCR, one entry per CDR3 protein. The sample consists of some 240,000 distinct CDR3 sequences, more than 20% of them appearing once. The source material was blood, either unsorted or a sorted T cell fraction (not recorded which). The receptors here all came from a male donor with ankylosing spondylitis or in good health (not recorded which).

The CDR3 sequence: CAIRGTGRNTEAFF. CDR3 coding DNA: TGTGCCATCAGGGGGACAGGGCGGAACACTGAAGCTTTCTTT. V and J are TRBV10-3 and TRBJ1-1; TRBD1 agrees at 9 bases. V lost 6 bases and J lost 1; bases outside the gene matches: 3. The length of the CDR3 is 14 residues. CDR1 is ENHRY, CDR2 SYGVKD, per germline.

The chain has TRBV2 and TRBJ2-1; D is perhaps TRBD2 (6 bases). CDR3 length: 14 amino acids. Between the trimmed V and J ends, which lost 6 bases and 8 bases, there was a span of 17 bases. Germline V gene sequence: CDR1 SNHLY, CDR2 FYNNEI. CDR3 in DNA: TGTGCCAGCAGGCGCGGGGCAGGGCCGGATGAGCAGTTCTTC. Protein product: CASRRGAGPDEQFF.

The chain employs TRBV12-3 or TRBV12-4 and TRBJ2-7; 10 bases align to TRBD1. Germline trimming cut 6 bases from V and 5 bases from J; bases unmatched to any gene: 10. The CDR3 length is 15 residues. CDR3 sequence: CASSIPGQGWNEQYF. The CDR3 coding sequence is TGTGCCAGCAGCATACCGGGACAGGGGTGGAACGAGCAGTACTTC.

This clonotype was counted once. The chain combines TRBV4-1 with TRBJ1-1; 9 bases are a match to TRBD1. There are 14 residues in the CDR3. In germline, CDR1 is MGHRA, CDR2 YSYEKL. Unmatched junction bases numbered 3, after V lost 4 bases and J lost 3 bases. The CDR3 loop is CASSRWTGDTEAFF. For the CDR3, the DNA is TGCGCCAGCAGCCGCTGGACAGGGGACACTGAAGCTTTCTTT.

The chain joins TRBV20-1 to TRBJ1-2; TRBD1 is a possible D gene (6 bases). The CDR3 is 14 residues long. CDR1 and CDR2 (germline): DFQATT, SNEGSKA (reference sequence). The germline V and J ends were trimmed by 5 bases and 6 bases, with 19 bases remaining between them. CDR3 protein: CSAEGGRAGDGYTF. Written as DNA, the CDR3 is TGCAGTGCTGAGGGGGGCAGGGCGGGAGATGGCTACACCTTC.

This clonotype was detected a few times. The CDR3 here is CSARALGQGVSEQYF. Written as DNA, the CDR3 is TGCAGTGCTAGAGCCCTGGGACAGGGGGTCAGCGAGCAGTACTTC. This chain uses TRBV20-1 with TRBJ2-7; 11 bases are shared with TRBD1. V lost 1 base to trimming and J lost 6 bases; unmatched junction nucleotides: 8. The CDR3 loop spans 15 amino acids. Germline V gene lookup returns CDR1 DFQATT and CDR2 SNEGSKA (reference sequence).

CDR3 loop: CSVDRGQDTQYF. CDR3 DNA: TGCAGCGTTGACAGGGGGCAAGATACGCAGTATTTT. V is TRBV29-1 and J is TRBJ2-3, with 8 bases matching TRBD1. The CDR3 runs to 12 residues. The ends lost 3 bases at V and 5 bases at J; junction bases unmatched: 1. Per the germline V gene, CDR1 is SQVTM and CDR2 is ANQGSEA.

Of note for this clonotype: One end of the junction varies from germline; a read error may be responsible. The chain links TRBV20-1 to TRBJ2-5; TRBD1 agrees at 9 bases. The CDR3 consists of 14 residues. The V gene's germline CDR1 is DFQATT and CDR2 SNEGSKA (reference sequence). CDR3 in DNA: TGCAGTGCCAGAGAGGGACAGGGCGGAGAGACCCAGTACTTC. The encoded protein is CSAREGQGGETQYF.

The J gene is TRBJ2-7, the V gene TRBV10-3, with D possibly being TRBD2 (5 bases). The germline V gene has CDR1 ENHRY and CDR2 SYGVKD. This CDR3 region has 15 residues. V lost 0 bases and J lost 6, with 15 bases in between. CDR3 DNA: TGTGCCATCAGTGAGTCGAGGGATGCGGCCCCCGAGCAGTACTTC. Protein: CAISESRDAAPEQYF.

The rearrangement uses TRBV7-9 and TRBJ2-7; no definite D call. The germline CDR1 and CDR2 sequences are SEHNR and FQNEAQ (reference sequence). The ends were cut back, 0 bases at V and 6 bases at J, with 21 bases in the middle. This CDR3 comprises 17 residues. In DNA form, the CDR3 reads TGTGCCAGCAGCTTAGCGGATCAAGTGACCGCTCCTGGCGAGCAGTACTTC. Translating it yields CASSLADQVTAPGEQYF.

Ten or more counts support this clonotype. The chain links TRBV6-1 to TRBJ1-2; no clear D gene. The CDR3 runs 14 residues. Trimming shortened V by 8 bases and J by 1 base, and 14 bases separated the two germline ends. The V gene's germline CDR1 is MNHNS and CDR2 SASEGT. The chain's CDR3 is CASRAAGFNYGYTF. The CDR3 nucleotides are TGTGCCAGCCGTGCAGCTGGGTTTAACTATGGCTACACCTTC.

This sequence joins TRBV28 and TRBJ1-2, with a tentative D call TRBD1 (6 bases). Trimming shortened V by 8 bases and J by 4 bases, and 14 bases separated the two germline ends. The germline gives CDR1 MDHEN, CDR2 SYDVKM. The CDR3 loop spans 13 amino acids. The CDR3 sequence is CASHEQGAYGYTF. The CDR3 DNA follows: TGTGCCAGCCATGAACAGGGTGCCTATGGCTACACCTTC.

The sample holds one count of this clonotype. The DNA for the CDR3 is TGCAGCGTTGAAGATCGGGGGGGATACAGGGATAACTATGGCTACACCTTC. Its protein is CSVEDRGGYRDNYGYTF. The chain carries TRBV29-1 and TRBJ1-2; tentatively, D is TRBD1 (6 bases). Germline CDR1 and CDR2: SQVTM and ANQGSEA. The CDR3 runs 17 residues. The ends were cut back, 0 bases at V and 1 base at J, with 18 bases in the middle.

This clonotype was seen at least ten times. The chain is built from TRBV6-5 and TRBJ1-1; D not resolved. Per the germline V gene, CDR1 is MNHEY and CDR2 is SVGAGI. V was cut by 2 bases and J by 4 bases, with 8 bases left in between. The CDR3 loop spans 13 amino acids. Here the CDR3 reads CASSYGQSTEAFF. CDR3 nucleotide sequence: TGTGCCAGCAGTTACGGGCAGAGCACTGAAGCTTTCTTT.

The V gene is TRBV21-1, the J gene TRBJ2-2; TRBD1, the table's D call, lacks a check against the DNA. TRBV21-1 is designated a pseudogene. The length of the CDR3 is 19 residues. The CDR3 protein is CASLIRGQITIANTGELFF. In nucleotides, the CDR3 is TGTGCCAGCCTAATTAGGGGACAAATTACAATCGCGAACACCGGGGAGCTGTTTTTT.

The chain is built from TRBV12-3 or TRBV12-4 and TRBJ2-1; 13 bases line up with TRBD2. The junction had 6 bases not matched to a gene; V was cut back by 6 bases and J by 4 bases. The CDR3 length is 16 residues. The CDR3 loop reads CASRQGLAGRYNEQFF. DNA of the CDR3: TGTGCCAGCAGACAGGGACTAGCGGGGAGGTACAATGAGCAGTTCTTC.

This chain connects TRBV18 to TRBJ2-1, with a weak D call TRBD2 (5 bases). The CDR3 has 12 residues. Deletions cut 3 bases from V and 9 bases from J, with 9 bases between. The germline gives CDR1 KGHSH, CDR2 LQKENI. The CDR3 region has the DNA TGTGCCAGCTCACCGTCCGGGGTTGAGCAGTTCTTC. This translates into CASSPSGVEQFF.

This clonotype has a count of ten or more. The rearrangement joins TRBV27 to TRBJ2-2; D call uncertain. Trimming took off 8 bases at V and 7 bases at J, with 11 bases between the two ends. This CDR3 spans 12 amino acids. CDR1 and CDR2 (germline): MNHEY, SMNVEV (reference sequence). The CDR3 sequence: CASGWVGGELFF. DNA for the CDR3: TGTGCCAGCGGATGGGTAGGCGGGGAGCTGTTTTTT.

The rearrangement uses TRBV5-4 and TRBJ2-2; the match to TRBD1 covers 7 bases. The CDR3 totals 16 residues. CDR1 and CDR2 (germline): SGHNT, YYREEE (reference sequence). The V and J ends lost 4 bases and 4 bases, in that order; junction bases with no gene match: 10. In DNA form, the CDR3 reads TGTGCCAGCAGCAATCCGGGACAGAAGCCCACCGGGGAGCTGTTTTTT. Its translation is CASSNPGQKPTGELFF. The variable domain in full, completed from reference TRBV5-4 and TRBJ2-2, reads ETGVTQSPTHLIKTRGQQVTLRCSSQSGHNTVSWYQQALGQGPQFIFQYYREEENGRGNFPPRFSGLQFPNYSSELNVNALELDDSALYLCASSNPGQKPTGELFFGEGSRLTVL.